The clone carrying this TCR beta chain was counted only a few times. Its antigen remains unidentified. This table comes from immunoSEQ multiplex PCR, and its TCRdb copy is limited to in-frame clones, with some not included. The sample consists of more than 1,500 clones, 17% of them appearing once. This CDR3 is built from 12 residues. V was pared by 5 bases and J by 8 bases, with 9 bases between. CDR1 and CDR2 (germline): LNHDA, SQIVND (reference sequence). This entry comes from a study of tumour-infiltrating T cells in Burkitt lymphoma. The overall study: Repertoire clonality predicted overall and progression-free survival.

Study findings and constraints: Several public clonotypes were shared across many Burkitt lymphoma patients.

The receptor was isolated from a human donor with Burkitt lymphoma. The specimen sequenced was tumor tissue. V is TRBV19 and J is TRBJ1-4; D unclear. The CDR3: CASSGGTEKLFF. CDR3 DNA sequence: TGTGCCAGTAGTGGTGGAACCGAAAAACTGTTTTTT.